This section outlines one TCR beta chain sequence together with its context. Germline CDR1 is SGHTA and CDR2 is FQGNSA. CDR3 length equals 14 residues. Trimming stripped 5 bases from V and 10 bases from J, with 15 bases between. This sample was included in a study of blood T cell repertoires in COVID-19. Looking at the study overall: Acute and convalescent COVID-19 specimens originated in the United States, Italy and Spain. T cells, B-cell-depleted T cells, or PBMCs provided the cDNA or gDNA that served as material.

Study processing details: It was from reference gene primer amplification that nucleated cell counts were estimated. The assay was immunoSEQ multiplex PCR, and TCRdb's table has in-frame clones only and misses some. V, J and clone size are taken as reported in that table, and D and trimming were inferred from the DNA itself. The table includes 250,000 to 300,000 clones, around 87% detected once. The receptor comes from a woman in her forties who had recovered from COVID-19. V and J are TRBV7-2 and TRBJ1-6, with D possibly being TRBD1 (6 bases). The specimen was peripheral blood. CDR3 loop: CASSPGTWESPLHF. CDR3 nucleotide sequence: TGTGCCAGCAGCCCGGGGACATGGGAATCACCCCTCCACTTT.